This T cell receptor beta chain is from a study of blood T cell repertoires in COVID-19. Whole-study context: Spain, Italy and the United States supplied samples that represented acute and convalescent COVID-19. T cells, B-cell-depleted T cells, or PBMCs provided the cDNA or gDNA that served as material.

Methods used by the authors: Amplification from reference gene primers served as the basis for estimated nucleated cell counts. Sequencing was performed with immunoSEQ multiplex PCR; in TCRdb, only in-frame clones are kept and a portion is missing. V, J and clone size are taken as reported in that table, and D and trimming were inferred from the DNA itself. There are about 40,000 clones in the sample; about 80% occur only once, and more than 2% lies in the top ten. CDR1 and CDR2 (germline): MNHNS, SASEGT. This CDR3 is 18 amino acids long. V was pared by 6 bases and J by 2 bases, with 15 bases of the junction left unmatched.

The receptor was derived from a woman aged 55-75 years with acute or convalescent COVID-19. Input material: peripheral blood. J is TRBJ2-5 and V is TRBV6-1; 10 bases align to TRBD2. The CDR3 here is CASRETPGLAFSQETQYF. The CDR3 bases are TGTGCCAGCAGGGAAACCCCGGGACTAGCGTTTTCTCAAGAGACCCAGTACTTC.